This record concerns one T cell receptor (beta chain) sequence. This CDR3 contains 16 residues. Germline lookup yields CDR1 LGHDT and CDR2 YNNKEL (reference sequence). The V gene end was trimmed by 0 bases and the J gene end by 5 bases; junction bases not matched to a gene: 3. This specimen belongs to a study of blood T cell repertoires in COVID-19. Study background: COVID-19 samples from acute and convalescent phases originated in the United States, Italy and Spain. Sample material is recorded as cDNA or gDNA derived from T cells, B-cell-depleted T cells, or PBMCs.

As handled by the study authors: From reference gene primer amplification, estimates of nucleated cell counts were derived. The protocol was immunoSEQ multiplex PCR, while the TCRdb copy is restricted to in-frame clones and leaves out a portion. D and trimming come from the DNA, and the V and J calls and clone size come from that table. Of some 150,000 clones listed, about 82% were seen once; the top ten hold 2.5% to 3%. Sequenced input: peripheral blood. The clonotype originates from a man aged 45 to 65 with acute or convalescent COVID-19. The chain links TRBV3-1 (or the pseudogene TRBV3-2) to TRBJ2-3, with 12 bases fitting TRBD2. The CDR3 is CASSQDASGGGDTQYF. DNA for the CDR3: TGTGCCAGCAGCCAAGATGCTAGCGGGGGGGGAGATACGCAGTATTTT.